The 7 T cell receptor beta chains below come from one sample, sequenced in a study. TCRdb recomputed calls from the 5' RACE reads with MiXCR, one row per CDR3 protein. The sample shows nearly 40,000 distinct CDR3 sequences, approximately 20% of them seen only once. The sample was naive CD4+ T cells sorted from a lymph node. Subset here: naive CD4+ T cells, CD4+CD45RA+CD25-. The receptors here all came from a female donor with breast cancer.

This clonotype occurred a few times. Here the CDR3 DNA reads TGCGCCAGTAAAAAGACAAGCCGACGGATCGATGGCTACACCTTC. It yields the protein CASKKTSRRIDGYTF. The chain joins TRBV5-1 to TRBJ1-2; D is undetermined. V lost 8 bases and J lost 6, with 23 bases in between. The CDR3 contains 15 residues. Germline V gene lookup returns CDR1 SGHRS and CDR2 YFSETQ.

Comments on this clonotype: A junction boundary mismatches the germline segment, possibly from a read error. V and J are TRBV6-5 and TRBJ1-5; 8 bases agree with TRBD1. This CDR3 contains 15 residues. Germline V gene data show CDR1 as MNHEY and CDR2 as SVGAGI. DNA of the CDR3: TGTGCCGGCAGTTCGCGACAGGGGCAGGTTCAGCCCCAGCATTTT. Protein: CAGSSRQGQVQPQHF.

This clonotype has just a few counts. This chain joins TRBV28 and TRBJ1-4; no clear D. Germline CDR1 MDHEN, CDR2 SYDVKM. Trimming stripped 5 bases from V and 8 bases from J, with 9 bases between. This CDR3 has 12 amino acids. CDR3 sequence reads: CASSLGGEKLFF. The CDR3 DNA reads TGTGCCAGCAGTCTGGGAGGGGAAAAACTGTTTTTT.

For this clonotype: This may be a read error: a much more frequent sequence differs by one nucleotide. Since no conserved phenylalanine or tryptophan closes the CDR3, a read error is the likely cause. This sequence joins TRBV5-1 and TRBJ2-1, with D uncertain. The V gene's germline CDR1 is SGHRS and CDR2 YFSETQ. V gave up 1 base and J gave up 4 bases, with 3 bases separating them. The CDR3 length is 12 residues. The CDR3 DNA follows: TGCGCCAGCAGCTTGAATTACAATGAGCAGTTCATC. This codes for CASSLNYNEQFI.

Relative to its sample, this clonotype is medium-sized (0.01 to 0.1%). The chain carries TRBV5-5 and TRBJ2-7; no reliable D call. The V end was cut by 2 bases, the J end by 6 bases, with 12 bases between. Germline CDR1 is SGHKS and CDR2 is YYEKEE (reference sequence). The CDR3 totals 13 residues. This CDR3 is CASSFLLVGEQYF. The DNA for the CDR3 is TGTGCCAGCAGCTTTCTACTGGTGGGCGAGCAGTACTTC.

Notes on this clonotype: A much bigger clone sits one base away, suggesting this may be a read error. This chain uses TRBV12-3 or TRBV12-4 with TRBJ1-5; D is ambiguous. This CDR3 has 14 residues. V was cut by 3 bases and J by 7 bases, with 13 bases left in between. The CDR3 DNA follows: TGTGCCAGCAGTTTGCAGACCTCCAAGCAGCCCCAGCATTTT. This codes for CASSLQTSKQPQHF.

The chain recombines TRBV28 with TRBJ2-4; 8 nucleotides agree with TRBD2. The V segment lost 4 bases and the J segment 7 bases; nucleotides outside the gene matches: 9. Germline CDR1 MDHEN, CDR2 SYDVKM. The CDR3 has 15 residues. The CDR3 sequence is CASSSLAAQSNIQYF. For the CDR3, the DNA is TGTGCCAGCAGTTCACTAGCGGCCCAGTCCAACATTCAGTACTTC.